The next 25 T cell receptor beta chains were all read from a single sample in a study of blood T cell repertoires in COVID-19. Here immunoSEQ multiplex PCR was the method, and the copy in TCRdb shows in-frame clones only, minus some. The data show 160,000 or so clones, 70% to 90% seen once. Sequenced sample: PBMCs or T cells enriched from blood (not recorded which). These receptor sequences come from a woman between 50 and 59 years old who had recovered from COVID-19.

A word on this clone: Other DNA sequences from this sample encode an identical CDR3 as well. The chain recombines TRBV11-3 with TRBJ2-1, with D possibly TRBD2 on 6 matching bases. The CDR3 extends over 15 amino acids. V was trimmed by 1 base and J by 7 bases, leaving 14 bases between them. Germline V gives CDR1 SGHNT, CDR2 YENEEA. Here the CDR3 reads CASSLGGGGRNEQFF. In DNA, the CDR3 is TGTGCCAGCAGCTTAGGGGGAGGAGGGAGGAATGAGCAGTTCTTC.

The CDR3 DNA sequence: TGTGCCAGCAGCTTAAGTGCCGGACAGGGAAACGAGCAGTACTTC. Translation: CASSLSAGQGNEQYF. The genes are TRBV11-2 and TRBJ2-7, with 8 positions matching TRBD1. CDR1 and CDR2 from the germline V gene are SGHAT and FQNNGV. The ends lost 2 bases at V and 5 bases at J; junction bases unmatched: 8. The CDR3 has 15 amino acids. The full variable domain, with the rest looked up from reference TRBV11-2 and TRBJ2-7, is EAGVAQSPRYKIIEKRQSVAFWCNPISGHATLYWYQQILGQGPKLLIQFQNNGVVDDSQLPKDRFSAERLKGVDSTLKIQPAKLEDSAVYLCASSLSAGQGNEQYFGPGTRLTVT.

DNA for the CDR3: TGCGCCAGCAGCACAAATCAAGAGACCCAGTACTTC. Its translation: CASSTNQETQYF. The chain links TRBV5-1 to TRBJ2-5; no definite D call. CDR1 is SGHRS and CDR2 is YFSETQ in the germline V gene. V lost 4 bases, J lost 2 bases, and 6 bases lay in between. The CDR3 covers 12 residues. The full variable domain, in which reference TRBV5-1 and TRBJ2-5 provide the parts outside the CDR3, is KAGVTQTPRYLIKTRGQQVTLSCSPISGHRSVSWYQQTPGQGLQFLFEYFSETQRNKGNFPGRFSGRQFSNSRSEMNVSTLELGDSALYLCASSTNQETQYFGPGTRLLVL.

The chain joins TRBV19 to TRBJ2-3; 8 nucleotides line up with TRBD1. This CDR3 is 15 amino acids long. With V trimmed by 4 bases and J by 5 bases, 8 bases remained unmatched. In germline, CDR1 is LNHDA, CDR2 SQIVND (reference sequence). In DNA form, the CDR3 reads TGTGCCAGTAGTAGACGGACAGGGTTGGTAGATACGCAGTATTTT. Protein: CASSRRTGLVDTQYF.

The V call is TRBV7-3, the J call TRBJ2-1; 7 bases match TRBD1. The CDR3 has 14 residues. Germline CDR1 is SGHTA and CDR2 is FQGTGA. With 5 bases clipped from V and 5 bases from J, the junction kept 6 bases outside the gene matches. The DNA for the CDR3 is TGTGCCAGCAGCACGGGACAGCAGAACAATGAGCAGTTCTTC. Translation gives CASSTGQQNNEQFF.

This clone was seen only once. V and J are TRBV19 and TRBJ2-1, with TRBD2 matching 12 bases. This CDR3 region has 15 residues. V gave up 6 bases and J gave up 1 base; unmatched junction bases: 1. Germline-derived CDR1 and CDR2 are LNHDA and SQIVND (reference sequence). CDR3 sequence reads: CASRTSGGSYNEQFF. The CDR3, as DNA: TGTGCCAGTAGGACTAGCGGGGGATCCTACAATGAGCAGTTCTTC.

The chain has TRBV7-3 and TRBJ2-7; the D is unclear. The V gene's germline CDR1 is SGHTA and CDR2 FQGTGA. V was trimmed by 4 bases and J by 3 bases, leaving 10 bases between them. There are 13 residues in the CDR3. Here the CDR3 DNA reads TGTGCCAGCAGCTACAGATTCGGCTACGAGCAGTACTTC. Translated: CASSYRFGYEQYF.

The chain is built from TRBV29-1 and TRBJ1-2, with 7 positions matching TRBD1. With 7 bases clipped from V and 7 bases from J, the junction kept 15 bases outside the gene matches. CDR3 length equals 14 residues. Looked up from germline, CDR1 is SQVTM and CDR2 is ANQGSEA. As DNA, the CDR3 is TGCAGCGCGTACGAGACAGGGTTAGGGAGTGGCTACACCTTC. Encoded protein: CSAYETGLGSGYTF.

J is TRBJ1-2 and V is TRBV29-1, with 12 positions matching TRBD1. Per germline, CDR1 SQVTM and CDR2 ANQGSEA. V lost 7 bases to trimming and J lost 6 bases; unmatched junction nucleotides: 15. The CDR3 is made up of 16 amino acids. The CDR3 protein is CSAIGNRDRGLDGYTF. As DNA, the CDR3 is TGCAGCGCAATAGGGAACCGGGACAGGGGGCTGGATGGCTACACCTTC.

This rearrangement joins TRBV7-9 to TRBJ2-3; D uncertain. This CDR3 comprises 12 residues. From germline, CDR1 is SEHNR and CDR2 FQNEAQ (reference sequence). The V end lost 2 bases, the J end lost 5 bases, and 5 bases lay between the germline ends. This CDR3 is CASSLTRDTQYF. As DNA, the CDR3 is TGTGCCAGCAGCTTAACCAGAGATACGCAGTATTTT.

The chain combines TRBV7-2 with TRBJ1-2; tentatively, D is TRBD1 (5 bases). The germline CDR1 and CDR2 sequences are SGHTA and FQGNSA. V dropped 3 bases and J dropped 9 bases, with 11 bases sitting between them. CDR3 length: 12 amino acids. The CDR3, as DNA: TGTGCCAGCAGCTTGCAGGGTCTCAGCTACACCTTC. Its protein is CASSLQGLSYTF.

The CDR3 here is CASSQAGTGGRKLFF. The CDR3 nucleotides read TGTGCCAGCAGCCAGGCCGGGACAGGGGGTCGAAAACTGTTTTTT. The rearrangement joins TRBV14 to TRBJ1-4, with 11 bases that match TRBD1. The CDR3 is 15 residues long. Germline values: CDR1 SGHDN, CDR2 FVKESK. The junction had 7 bases not matched to a gene; V was cut back by 3 bases and J by 10 bases.

CDR3 protein: CASSEKTGFTDTQYF. The CDR3 DNA reads as TGTGCCAGCAGTGAAAAGACAGGGTTTACAGATACGCAGTATTTT. J is TRBJ2-3 and V is TRBV2; 7 bases match TRBD1. The CDR3 extends over 15 amino acids. J gave up 3 bases and V 2 bases, and 5 bases lay outside the gene matches. From germline, CDR1 is SNHLY and CDR2 FYNNEI. Filled out from reference TRBV2 and TRBJ2-3, the complete variable domain reads EPEVTQTPSHQVTQMGQEVILRCVPISNHLYFYWYRQILGQKVEFLVSFYNNEISEKSEIFDDQFSVERPDGSNFTLKIRSTKLEDSAMYFCASSEKTGFTDTQYFGPGTRLTVL.

The chain uses TRBV5-6 and TRBJ1-1; D uncertain. V lost 2 bases to trimming and J lost 4 bases, with 9 bases between them. CDR3 length equals 13 residues. Germline CDR1 reads SGHDT; CDR2 reads YYEEEE. For the CDR3, the DNA is TGTGCCAGCAGCTTCCGGGCGGGCACTGAAGCTTTCTTT. It translates to CASSFRAGTEAFF. The full variable domain, completed using reference TRBV5-6 and TRBJ1-1, is DAGVTQSPTHLIKTRGQQVTLRCSPKSGHDTVSWYQQALGQGPQFIFQYYEEEERQRGNFPDRFSGHQFPNYSSELNVNALLLGDSALYLCASSFRAGTEAFFGQGTRLTVV.

This clone was seen once. The chain employs TRBV5-4 and TRBJ2-1; D is possibly TRBD2 (5 bases). This CDR3 is 12 amino acids long. Between the trimmed V and J ends, which lost 3 bases and 9 bases, there was a span of 10 bases. The germline gives CDR1 SGHNT, CDR2 YYREEE (reference sequence). The CDR3 reads CASSSERIEQFF. The CDR3 region has the DNA TGTGCCAGCAGCTCGGAGCGGATTGAGCAGTTCTTC.

This sequence joins TRBV19 and TRBJ1-6; 8 positions agree with TRBD1. Per the germline V gene, CDR1 is LNHDA and CDR2 is SQIVND (reference sequence). There are 17 residues in the CDR3. The junction had 12 bases not matched to a gene; V was cut back by 1 base and J by 10 bases. The CDR3 loop is CASSIGSVAGGMSPLHF. The CDR3 bases are TGTGCCAGTAGTATAGGTAGTGTGGCAGGGGGCATGTCACCCCTCCACTTT.

This sequence joins TRBV18 and TRBJ1-3; D gene unclear. Trimming pared 4 bases from V and 4 bases from J, leaving 11 bases between. This CDR3 spans 14 amino acids. The germline V gene has CDR1 KGHSH and CDR2 LQKENI. CDR3 region: CASSHRYEGNTIYF. In nucleotides, the CDR3 is TGTGCCAGCTCACACAGATATGAAGGAAACACCATATATTTT.

The V gene is TRBV18, the J gene TRBJ2-3; 10 bases align to TRBD2. CDR3 length equals 18 residues. Germline CDR1 and CDR2: KGHSH and LQKENI. The V gene end was trimmed by 3 bases and the J gene end by 0 bases; junction bases not matched to a gene: 9. The CDR3 sequence: CASSPRLIAGGSTDTQYF. CDR3 coding DNA: TGTGCCAGCTCACCTAGACTTATAGCGGGGGGTAGCACAGATACGCAGTATTTT. Drawing the rest from reference TRBV18 and TRBJ2-3, the complete variable domain is NAGVMQNPRHLVRRRGQEARLRCSPMKGHSHVYWYRQLPEEGLKFMVYLQKENIIDESGMPKERFSAEFPKEGPSILRIQQVVRGDSAAYFCASSPRLIAGGSTDTQYFGPGTRLTVL.

Points on this clone: At one end the junction does not follow the germline gene, possibly because of a read error. The chain carries TRBV7-7 and TRBJ2-2, with a weak D call TRBD2 (6 bases). CDR1 and CDR2 from the germline V gene are SSHAT and FNYEAQ (reference sequence). The CDR3 is 17 residues long. The chain's CDR3 is CASSLSSDPRGTGELFF. The CDR3 nucleotides are TGTGCTAGCAGCTTGTCTAGCGACCCCCGGGGCACCGGGGAGCTGTTTTTT.

This rearrangement joins TRBV4-2 to TRBJ1-5; 7 nucleotides align to TRBD1. J gave up 4 bases and V 0 bases, and 6 bases lay outside the gene matches. Looked up from germline, CDR1 is LGHNA and CDR2 is YNFKEQ. The CDR3 runs to 16 residues. The CDR3 bases are TGTGCCAGCAGCCAAGAAACAGGGGTCCCTAATCAGCCCCAGCATTTT. This encodes CASSQETGVPNQPQHF.

This clone is a singleton in its sample. This chain links TRBV2 with TRBJ1-6; perhaps TRBD1 as D (5 bases). This CDR3 spans 18 amino acids. The germline CDR1 and CDR2 sequences are SNHLY and FYNNEI. V was trimmed by 4 bases and J by 0 bases, leaving 16 bases between them. The CDR3, as DNA: TGTGCCAGCAGTGTGGGACTCCCGGCGAGCTCCTATAATTCACCCCTCCACTTT. It codes for CASSVGLPASSYNSPLHF.

The chain employs TRBV7-2 and TRBJ1-2; possibly TRBD1 for D (5 bases). Germline V gene sequence: CDR1 SGHTA, CDR2 FQGNSA. The V gene lost 3 bases and the J gene lost 5 bases, with 13 bases spanning the gap. The CDR3 spans 14 residues. This chain's CDR3 is CASSLGGTDYGYTF. The DNA for the CDR3 is TGTGCCAGCAGCTTGGGGGGGACGGATTATGGCTACACCTTC. Complete variable domain (other parts from reference TRBV7-2 and TRBJ1-2): GAGVSQSPSNKVTEKGKDVELRCDPISGHTALYWYRQSLGQGLEFLIYFQGNSAPDKSGLPSDRFSAERTGGSVSTLTIQRTQQEDSAVYLCASSLGGTDYGYTFGSGTRLTVV.

The table lists this clone with many counts. The CDR3 bases are TGTGCCAGCAGTGAACAGGCTGGACAGGGGGAGACCCAGTACTTC. Amino acid sequence: CASSEQAGQGETQYF. The genes are TRBV6-1 and TRBJ2-5; 9 bases agree with TRBD1. J lost 5 bases, V lost 2 bases, and 6 bases had no gene match. This CDR3 has 15 residues. CDR1 is MNHNS and CDR2 is SASEGT in the germline V gene.

This sequence joins TRBV5-1 and TRBJ2-7; 9 bases line up with TRBD1. Germline V gene lookup returns CDR1 SGHRS and CDR2 YFSETQ. With 1 base clipped from V and 6 bases from J, the junction kept 11 bases outside the gene matches. This CDR3 comprises 16 residues. CDR3 nucleotide sequence: TGCGCCAGCAGCTTGAACACCGGGACAGGGTTGAGCGAGCAGTACTTC. As protein: CASSLNTGTGLSEQYF.

The chain couples TRBV5-6 to TRBJ1-4; 10 nucleotides agree with TRBD1. Germline assignment: CDR1 SGHDT and CDR2 YYEEEE. With 4 bases clipped from V and 8 bases from J, the junction kept 8 bases outside the gene matches. The CDR3 is 15 amino acids. The CDR3 DNA reads TGTGCCAGCAGCATCCGGGACAGGGGACGGGAAAAACTGTTTTTT. Translating gives CASSIRDRGREKLFF.